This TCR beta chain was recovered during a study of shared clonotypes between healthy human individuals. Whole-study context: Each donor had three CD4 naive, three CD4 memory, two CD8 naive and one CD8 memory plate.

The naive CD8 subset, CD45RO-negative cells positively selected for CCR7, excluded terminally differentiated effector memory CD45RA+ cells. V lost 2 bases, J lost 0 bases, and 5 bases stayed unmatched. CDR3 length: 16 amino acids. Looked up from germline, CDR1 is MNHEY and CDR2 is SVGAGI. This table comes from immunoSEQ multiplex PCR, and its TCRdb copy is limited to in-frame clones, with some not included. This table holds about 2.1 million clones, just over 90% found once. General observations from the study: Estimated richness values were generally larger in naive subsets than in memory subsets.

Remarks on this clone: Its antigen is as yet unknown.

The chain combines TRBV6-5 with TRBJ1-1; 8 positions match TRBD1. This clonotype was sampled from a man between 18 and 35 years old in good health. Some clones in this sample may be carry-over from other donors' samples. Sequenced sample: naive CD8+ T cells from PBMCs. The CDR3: CASSYRGQALNTEAFF. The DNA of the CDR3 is TGTGCCAGCAGTTACAGGGGACAGGCACTGAACACTGAAGCTTTCTTT.